This passage covers 20 T cell receptor beta chains from one sample sequenced in a study of early T cells in non-severe SARS-CoV-2 infection. TCRdb used MiXCR to reprocess the 5' RACE reads, holding one entry per CDR3 protein. The data hold 65,000 to 80,000 distinct CDR3 sequences, with 13% observed a single time. Sequencing was carried out using whole blood. These receptors were obtained from an adult who was a healthcare worker with PCR-confirmed SARS-CoV-2 infection or an uninfected control (not recorded which).

This clonotype was counted at least ten times. V and J are TRBV25-1 and TRBJ2-7; the D gene could be TRBD1 or TRBD2 (6 bases each). CDR1 and CDR2 from the germline V gene are MGHDK and SYGVNS. The ends were cut back, 4 bases at V and 2 bases at J, with 21 bases in the middle. There are 17 residues in the CDR3. CDR3 protein: CASSGVSGGTLTYEQYF. CDR3 bases: TGTGCCAGCAGTGGGGTTTCCGGAGGGACATTAACCTACGAGCAGTACTTC.

Only a few counts were recorded for this clonotype. The rearrangement uses TRBV5-1 and TRBJ1-3, with D perhaps TRBD1 (5 bases). Trimming shortened V by 6 bases and J by 0 bases, and 13 bases separated the two germline ends. The germline V gene has CDR1 SGHRS and CDR2 YFSETQ. The CDR3 spans 15 residues. The CDR3 DNA follows: TGCGCCAGCACCTGGGACGGTATCTCTGGAAACACCATATATTTT. Protein sequence: CASTWDGISGNTIYF.

The chain carries TRBV7-3 and TRBJ2-2; D perhaps matches TRBD1 (5 bases). CDR1 and CDR2 (germline): SGHTA, FQGTGA. The CDR3 has 18 residues. Trimming left V 5 bases short and J 0 bases short, with 19 bases between. As DNA, the CDR3 is TGTGCCAGCAGCCAAAAGGCCTGGGGCGGCGCGAACACCGGGGAGCTGTTTTTT. This translates into CASSQKAWGGANTGELFF.

This clonotype has a count of ten or more. The chain couples TRBV5-1 to TRBJ2-5; no clear D. Trimming shortened V by 0 bases and J by 0 bases, and 18 bases separated the two germline ends. Per the germline V gene, CDR1 is SGHRS and CDR2 is YFSETQ. CDR3 length: 18 residues. The CDR3 loop is CASSLGQGGFPNQETQYF. CDR3 sequence (DNA): TGCGCCAGCAGCTTGGGACAAGGCGGCTTCCCAAACCAAGAGACCCAGTACTTC.

Many counts were recorded for this clonotype. V usage is TRBV29-1 and J usage is TRBJ2-3, with TRBD2 matching 10 bases. The J segment lost 4 bases and the V segment lost 5 bases, leaving 12 bases of the junction unmatched. This CDR3 contains 16 residues. Germline values: CDR1 SQVTM, CDR2 ANQGSEA. CDR3 DNA: TGCAGCGTTCGGGGTCTAGCGGGAGAGCCCCCAGATACGCAGTATTTT. This gives the protein CSVRGLAGEPPDTQYF.

This clonotype has just a few counts. The chain is built from TRBV6-1 and TRBJ2-2; D is undetermined. The V and J ends lost 6 bases and 10 bases respectively, with 6 bases between them. This CDR3 has 10 residues. Germline CDR1 is MNHNS and CDR2 is SASEGT. The CDR3 DNA sequence: TGTGCCAGCAGGCGCGAGGAGCTGTTTTTT. This translates into CASRREELFF.

The J gene is TRBJ2-1, the V gene TRBV6-2 or TRBV6-3; the D gene is possibly TRBD1 (6 bases). Deletions cut 2 bases from V and 1 base from J, with 9 bases between. Germline V gene data show CDR1 as MNHEY and CDR2 as SVGEGT. The CDR3 sequence is 15 residues long. The CDR3 spells CASSYPQGSYNEQFF. In DNA, the CDR3 is TGTGCCAGCAGTTACCCCCAGGGGTCCTACAATGAGCAGTTCTTC.

The chain combines TRBV19 with TRBJ1-6; D gene ambiguous. From germline, CDR1 is LNHDA and CDR2 SQIVND (reference sequence). Trimming pared 3 bases from V and 6 bases from J, leaving 9 bases between. The CDR3 loop spans 14 amino acids. The CDR3 loop is CASSISQVNSPLHF. The CDR3 DNA sequence: TGTGCCAGTAGTATCAGTCAGGTTAATTCACCCCTCCACTTT.

The chain recombines TRBV7-8 with TRBJ2-7; 10 nucleotides match TRBD1. Germline V gives CDR1 SGHVS, CDR2 FQNEAQ. The CDR3 spans 15 residues. With 3 bases clipped from V and 0 bases from J, the junction kept 2 bases outside the gene matches. CDR3 nucleotide sequence: TGTGCCAGCAGCTTCAGGACAGGGGGCTCCTACGAGCAGTACTTC. It specifies CASSFRTGGSYEQYF. The variable domain in full, completed from reference TRBV7-8 and TRBJ2-7, reads GAGVSQSPRYKVAKRGQDVALRCDPISGHVSLFWYQQALGQGPEFLTYFQNEAQLDKSGLPSDRFFAERPEGSVSTLKIQRTQQEDSAVYLCASSFRTGGSYEQYFGPGTRLTVT.

This chain links TRBV29-1 with TRBJ2-3; the match to TRBD2 covers 7 bases. Trimming took 0 bases from V and 1 from J; bases not matched to a gene: 10. CDR1 SQVTM and CDR2 ANQGSEA come from the germline V gene. There are 17 residues in the CDR3. The CDR3 region is CSVEDLERGSRTDTQYF. The CDR3 bases are TGCAGCGTTGAAGATCTGGAGCGGGGCTCACGCACAGATACGCAGTATTTT.

In its sample, this clonotype was seen many times. This chain connects TRBV28 to TRBJ2-7; 7 nucleotides align to TRBD1. The germline V gene has CDR1 MDHEN and CDR2 SYDVKM. V lost 5 bases and J lost 3; bases outside the gene matches: 10. This CDR3 spans 15 amino acids. The CDR3 is CASSPGTVEIYEQYF. DNA for the CDR3: TGTGCCAGCAGTCCAGGGACAGTGGAAATCTACGAGCAGTACTTC.

The genes are TRBV12-3 or TRBV12-4 and TRBJ1-5, with D tentatively TRBD1 (6 bases). The V end lost 5 bases, the J end lost 3 bases, and 17 bases lay between the germline ends. The CDR3 contains 16 residues. The CDR3 reads CASSIGQIGLNQPQHF. The CDR3 DNA is TGTGCCAGCAGTATCGGACAGATAGGCCTCAATCAGCCCCAGCATTTT.

This clonotype has a handful of counts. The chain carries TRBV10-3 and TRBJ2-7; 14 bases align to TRBD2. This CDR3 spans 15 amino acids. With 3 bases clipped from V and 5 bases from J, the junction kept 3 bases outside the gene matches. CDR1 ENHRY and CDR2 SYGVKD come from the germline V gene. The CDR3 DNA sequence: TGTGCCATCAGTGACCCGACTAGCGGGAGGGACGAGCAGTACTTC. Protein product: CAISDPTSGRDEQYF.

This clonotype was seen many times. The V and J genes are TRBV19 and TRBJ1-4; 7 positions match TRBD1. Germline V gives CDR1 LNHDA, CDR2 SQIVND (reference sequence). This CDR3 spans 15 amino acids. V dropped 7 bases and J dropped 7; count of bases not matched to a gene: 12. CDR3 sequence reads: CASTPTQGRGEKLFF. Here the CDR3 DNA reads TGTGCCAGTACTCCGACACAGGGGCGGGGTGAAAAACTGTTTTTT.

The chain is built from TRBV29-1 and TRBJ1-1; D remains unclear. Trimming pared 7 bases from V and 4 bases from J, leaving 13 bases between. The CDR3 has 12 residues. The germline CDR1 and CDR2 sequences are SQVTM and ANQGSEA. The CDR3: CSATRGGTEAFF. CDR3 in DNA: TGCAGCGCCACGCGAGGTGGCACTGAAGCTTTCTTT.

The sample holds a few counts of this clonotype. This chain links TRBV28 with TRBJ1-5; D unclear. V was cut by 2 bases and J by 3 bases, with 8 bases left in between. The CDR3 is 14 residues long. In germline, CDR1 is MDHEN, CDR2 SYDVKM. CDR3 in amino acids: CASSLTADNQPQHF. Here the CDR3 DNA reads TGTGCCAGCAGTTTAACGGCAGACAATCAGCCCCAGCATTTT.

This chain's CDR3 is CASSPTSENEQFF. The CDR3 bases are TGTGCCAGCAGCCCAACTAGTGAGAATGAGCAGTTCTTC. The chain uses TRBV7-8 and TRBJ2-1, with a possible D match to TRBD2 (5 bases). Germline V CDR1 and CDR2: SGHVS, FQNEAQ. Trimming cost V 5 bases and J 7 bases, with 12 bases left between them. There are 13 residues in the CDR3.

V gene TRBV20-1 combines with J gene TRBJ2-1; a weak D match, TRBD2 (6 bases). Per the germline V gene, CDR1 is DFQATT and CDR2 is SNEGSKA (reference sequence). The CDR3 is 11 amino acids. CDR3 in amino acids: CRVEGGSEQFF. In DNA, the CDR3 is TGCAGGGTTGAGGGAGGATCTGAGCAGTTCTTC.

This rearrangement joins TRBV20-1 to TRBJ1-1; D is undetermined. The CDR3 loop spans 13 amino acids. Germline CDR1 and CDR2: DFQATT and SNEGSKA (reference sequence). Trimming took off 6 bases at V and 10 bases at J, with 21 bases between the two ends. CDR3 residues: CSASRSGTDGAFF. CDR3 sequence (DNA): TGCAGTGCGTCACGCTCGGGCACAGACGGAGCTTTCTTT.

This clonotype came up a few times. The genes are TRBV6-2 or TRBV6-3 and TRBJ2-1; the match to TRBD1 covers 8 bases. V lost 2 bases to trimming and J lost 0 bases; unmatched junction nucleotides: 3. From germline, CDR1 is MNHEY and CDR2 SVGEGT. This CDR3 is built from 16 residues. The CDR3 protein is CASSYRTGGSYNEQFF. The CDR3 bases are TGTGCCAGCAGTTACCGCACAGGGGGCTCCTACAATGAGCAGTTCTTC.